The present T cell receptor beta chain was sequenced within a study of cytomegalovirus exposure and HLA in healthy donors. CDR1 and CDR2 from the germline V gene are LNHDA and SQIVND (reference sequence). This CDR3 spans 18 amino acids. PCR involved 60 Vbeta and 13 Jbeta primers. Produced via immunoSEQ multiplex PCR; TCRdb's table is partial and in-frame only. The sample records under 200,000 clones, about 79% being singletons. As to this clone: Its antigen is unknown. One end of the junction fails to match germline, which may point to a read error.

Study-wide results and caveats: In an earlier analysis, about 87% or about 30%: the productive usage of most TCR beta V segments.

Sequenced input: PBMCs. The J gene is TRBJ2-4, the V gene TRBV19; TRBD1 matches 8 bases. The origin of this receptor is a female donor in good health and CMV-seronegative. As DNA, the CDR3 is TGTGCCAGTAGCCGTCCCGGGACAGGTTTGACAGCCAAAAACAGTCAGTACTTC. Translated: CASSRPGTGLTAKNSQYF.